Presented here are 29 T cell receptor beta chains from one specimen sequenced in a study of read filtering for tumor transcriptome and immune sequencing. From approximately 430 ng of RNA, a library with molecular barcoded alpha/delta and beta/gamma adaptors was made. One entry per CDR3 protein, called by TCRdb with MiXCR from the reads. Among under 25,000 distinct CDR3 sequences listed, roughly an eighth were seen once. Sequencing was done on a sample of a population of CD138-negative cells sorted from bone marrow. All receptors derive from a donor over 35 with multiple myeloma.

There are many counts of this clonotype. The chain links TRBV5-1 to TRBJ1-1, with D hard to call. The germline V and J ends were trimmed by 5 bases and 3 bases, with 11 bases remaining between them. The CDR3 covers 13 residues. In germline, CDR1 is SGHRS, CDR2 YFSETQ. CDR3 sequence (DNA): TGCGCCAGCAGTAATAACGGTTACACTGAAGCTTTCTTT. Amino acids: CASSNNGYTEAFF.

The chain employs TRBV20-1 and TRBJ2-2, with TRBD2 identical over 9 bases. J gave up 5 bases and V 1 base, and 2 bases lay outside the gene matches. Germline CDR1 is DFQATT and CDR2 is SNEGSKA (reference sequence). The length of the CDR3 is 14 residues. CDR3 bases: TGCAGTGCTAGAGGGCTAGCGGGGACCGGGGAGCTGTTTTTT. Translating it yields CSARGLAGTGELFF.

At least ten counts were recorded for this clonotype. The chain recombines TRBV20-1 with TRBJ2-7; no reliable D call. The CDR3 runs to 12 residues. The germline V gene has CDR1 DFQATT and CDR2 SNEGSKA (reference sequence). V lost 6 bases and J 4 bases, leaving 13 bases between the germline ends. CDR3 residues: CSAVLGVYEQYF. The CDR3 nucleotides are TGCAGTGCCGTGCTAGGAGTTTACGAGCAGTACTTC.

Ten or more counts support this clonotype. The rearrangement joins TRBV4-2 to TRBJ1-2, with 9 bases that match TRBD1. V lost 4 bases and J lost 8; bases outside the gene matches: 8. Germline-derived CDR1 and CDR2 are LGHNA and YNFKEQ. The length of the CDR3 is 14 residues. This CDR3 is CASSLETGGVGYTF. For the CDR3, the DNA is TGTGCCAGCAGCCTAGAGACAGGGGGTGTCGGCTACACCTTC.

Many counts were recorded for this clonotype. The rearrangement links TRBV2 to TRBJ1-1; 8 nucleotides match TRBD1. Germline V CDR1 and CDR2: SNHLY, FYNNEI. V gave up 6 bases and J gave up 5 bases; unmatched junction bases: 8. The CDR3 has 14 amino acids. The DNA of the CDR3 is TGTGCCAGCAGCTCGACAGGGGTAGCAACTGAAGCTTTCTTT. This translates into CASSSTGVATEAFF.

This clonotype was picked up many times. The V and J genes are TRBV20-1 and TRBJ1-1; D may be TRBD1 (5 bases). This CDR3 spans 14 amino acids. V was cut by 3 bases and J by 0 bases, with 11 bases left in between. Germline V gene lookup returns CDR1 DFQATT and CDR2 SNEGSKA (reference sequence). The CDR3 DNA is TGCAGTGCTAGGGGACGGCCCGTGAACACTGAAGCTTTCTTT. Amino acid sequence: CSARGRPVNTEAFF.

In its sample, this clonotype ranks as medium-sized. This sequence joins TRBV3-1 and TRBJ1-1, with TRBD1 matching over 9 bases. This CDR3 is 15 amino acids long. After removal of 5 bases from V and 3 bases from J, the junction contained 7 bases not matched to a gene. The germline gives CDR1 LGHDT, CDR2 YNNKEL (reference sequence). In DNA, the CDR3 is TGTGCCAGCAGCTGGCCGGGACAGGGACACACTGAAGCTTTCTTT. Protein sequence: CASSWPGQGHTEAFF.

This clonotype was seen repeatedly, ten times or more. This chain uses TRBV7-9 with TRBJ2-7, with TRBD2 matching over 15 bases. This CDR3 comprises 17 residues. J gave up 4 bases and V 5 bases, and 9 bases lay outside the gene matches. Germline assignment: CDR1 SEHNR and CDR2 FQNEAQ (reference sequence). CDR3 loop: CASSEWTSGRVIYEQYF. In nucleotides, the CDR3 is TGTGCCAGCAGCGAATGGACTAGCGGGAGGGTTATTTACGAGCAGTACTTC.

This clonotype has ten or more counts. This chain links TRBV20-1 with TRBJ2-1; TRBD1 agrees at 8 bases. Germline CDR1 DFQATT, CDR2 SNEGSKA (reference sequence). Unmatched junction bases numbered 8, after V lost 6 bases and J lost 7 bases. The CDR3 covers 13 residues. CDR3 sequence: CSARQGTRNEQFF. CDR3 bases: TGCAGTGCCAGACAGGGGACGCGGAATGAGCAGTTCTTC.

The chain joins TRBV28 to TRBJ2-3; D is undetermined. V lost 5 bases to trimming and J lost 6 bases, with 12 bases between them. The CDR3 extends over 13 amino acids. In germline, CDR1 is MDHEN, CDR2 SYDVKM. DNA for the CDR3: TGTGCCAGCAGTGTCACTCGGGCGGATACGCAGTATTTT. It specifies CASSVTRADTQYF.

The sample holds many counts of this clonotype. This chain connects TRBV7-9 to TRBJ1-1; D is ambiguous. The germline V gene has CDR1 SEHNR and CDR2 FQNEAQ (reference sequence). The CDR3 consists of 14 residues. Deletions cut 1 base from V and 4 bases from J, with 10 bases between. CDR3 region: CASSLVQMGTEAFF. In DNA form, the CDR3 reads TGTGCCAGCAGCTTAGTCCAAATGGGCACTGAAGCTTTCTTT.

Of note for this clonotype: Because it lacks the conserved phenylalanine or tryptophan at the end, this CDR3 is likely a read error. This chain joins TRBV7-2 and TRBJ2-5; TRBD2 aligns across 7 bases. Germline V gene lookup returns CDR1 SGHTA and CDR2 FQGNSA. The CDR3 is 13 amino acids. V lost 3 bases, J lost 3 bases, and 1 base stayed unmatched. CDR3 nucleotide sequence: TGTGCCAGCAGCTTCCTAGCGGAAGAGACCCAGTACCTC. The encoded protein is CASSFLAEETQYL.

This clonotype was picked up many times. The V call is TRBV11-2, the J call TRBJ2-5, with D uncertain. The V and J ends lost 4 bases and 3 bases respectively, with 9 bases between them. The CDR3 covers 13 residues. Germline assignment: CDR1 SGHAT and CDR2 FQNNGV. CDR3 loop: CASSYGFKETQYF. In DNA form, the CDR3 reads TGTGCCAGCAGCTACGGATTTAAAGAGACCCAGTACTTC.

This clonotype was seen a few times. The CDR3 here is CASSPLRTENTGELFF. The DNA for the CDR3 is TGTGCCAGCAGCCCCTTAAGGACAGAGAACACCGGGGAGCTGTTTTTT. The rearrangement links TRBV7-3 to TRBJ2-2; the D gene is possibly TRBD1 (6 bases). The V gene lost 5 bases and the J gene lost 1 base, with 14 bases spanning the gap. This CDR3 has 16 amino acids. In germline, CDR1 is SGHTA, CDR2 FQGTGA.

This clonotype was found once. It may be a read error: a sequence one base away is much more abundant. CDR3 sequence reads: CGSSFWDRDQPQHF. The CDR3 nucleotides are TGTGGCAGCAGTTTTTGGGACAGGGATCAGCCCCAGCATTTT. V is TRBV12-3 or TRBV12-4 and J is TRBJ1-5; 9 bases are a match to TRBD1. This CDR3 has 14 residues.

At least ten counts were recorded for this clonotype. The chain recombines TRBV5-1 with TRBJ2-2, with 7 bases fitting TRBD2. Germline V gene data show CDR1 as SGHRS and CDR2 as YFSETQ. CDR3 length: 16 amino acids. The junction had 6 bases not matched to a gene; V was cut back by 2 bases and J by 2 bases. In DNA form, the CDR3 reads TGCGCCAGCAGCTTAGCAGCGGGAAGTAACACCGGGGAGCTGTTTTTT. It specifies CASSLAAGSNTGELFF.

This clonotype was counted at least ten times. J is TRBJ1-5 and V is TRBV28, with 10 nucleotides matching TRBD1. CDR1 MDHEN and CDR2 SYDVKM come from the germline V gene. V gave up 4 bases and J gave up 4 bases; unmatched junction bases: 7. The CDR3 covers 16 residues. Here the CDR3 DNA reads TGTGCCAGCAGTTCCGTGACAGGGGGCTTGAATCAGCCCCAGCATTTT. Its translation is CASSSVTGGLNQPQHF. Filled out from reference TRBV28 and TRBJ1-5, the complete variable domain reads DVKVTQSSRYLVKRTGEKVFLECVQDMDHENMFWYRQDPGLGLRLIYFSYDVKMKEKGDIPEGYSVSREKKERFSLILESASTNQTSMYLCASSSVTGGLNQPQHFGDGTRLSIL.

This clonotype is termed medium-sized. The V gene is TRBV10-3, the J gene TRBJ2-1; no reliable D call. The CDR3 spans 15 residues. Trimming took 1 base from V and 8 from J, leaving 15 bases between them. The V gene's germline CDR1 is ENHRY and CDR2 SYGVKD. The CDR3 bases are TGTGCCATCAGTGAGTTTCAGGCTAGTCAGGATGAGCAGTTCTTC. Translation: CAISEFQASQDEQFF.

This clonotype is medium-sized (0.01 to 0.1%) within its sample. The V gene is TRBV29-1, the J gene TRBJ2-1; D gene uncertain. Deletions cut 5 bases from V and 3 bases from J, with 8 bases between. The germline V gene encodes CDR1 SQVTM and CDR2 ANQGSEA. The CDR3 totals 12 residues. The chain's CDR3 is CSVPDFYNEQFF. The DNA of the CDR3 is TGCAGCGTTCCTGACTTCTACAATGAGCAGTTCTTC.

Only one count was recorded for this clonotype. The CDR3 coding sequence is TGTGCCAGCAGCTTGGGCGGAGGCAACTGCGAGCAGTACTTC. It translates to CASSLGGGNCEQYF. The chain is built from TRBV5-5 and TRBJ2-7; weak D call: TRBD2 (5 bases). Germline V lookup: CDR1 SGHKS, CDR2 YYEKEE (reference sequence). Trimming pared 0 bases from V and 6 bases from J, leaving 13 bases between. The CDR3 totals 14 residues.

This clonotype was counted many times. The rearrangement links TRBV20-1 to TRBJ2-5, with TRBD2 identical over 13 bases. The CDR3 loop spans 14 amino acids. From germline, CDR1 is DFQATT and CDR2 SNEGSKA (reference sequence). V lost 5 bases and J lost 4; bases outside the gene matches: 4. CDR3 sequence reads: CSAGRLAGGETQYF. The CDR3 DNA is TGCAGTGCTGGCAGACTAGCGGGAGGAGAGACCCAGTACTTC.

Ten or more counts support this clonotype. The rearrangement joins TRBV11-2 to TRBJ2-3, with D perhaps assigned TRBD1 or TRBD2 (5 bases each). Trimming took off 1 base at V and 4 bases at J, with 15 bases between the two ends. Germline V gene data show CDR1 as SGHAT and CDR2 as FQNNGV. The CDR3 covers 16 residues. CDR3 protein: CASSLVPGLLSDTQYF. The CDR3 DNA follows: TGTGCCAGCAGCTTAGTCCCGGGGCTCCTATCAGATACGCAGTATTTT.

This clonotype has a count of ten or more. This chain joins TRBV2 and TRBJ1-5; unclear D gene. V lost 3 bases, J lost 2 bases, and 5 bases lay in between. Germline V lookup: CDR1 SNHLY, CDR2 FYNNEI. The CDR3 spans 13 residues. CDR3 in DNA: TGTGCCAGCAGTGAGGGTGGCAATCAGCCCCAGCATTTT. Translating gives CASSEGGNQPQHF. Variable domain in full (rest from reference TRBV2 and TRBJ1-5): EPEVTQTPSHQVTQMGQEVILRCVPISNHLYFYWYRQILGQKVEFLVSFYNNEISEKSEIFDDQFSVERPDGSNFTLKIRSTKLEDSAMYFCASSEGGNQPQHFGDGTRLSIL.

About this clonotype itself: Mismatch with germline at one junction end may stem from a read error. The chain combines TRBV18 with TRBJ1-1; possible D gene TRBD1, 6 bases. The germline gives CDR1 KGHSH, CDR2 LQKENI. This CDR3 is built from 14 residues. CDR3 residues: CARSPLKRDTEAFF. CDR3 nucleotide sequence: TGTGCCAGATCACCCCTTAAGAGGGACACTGAAGCCTTCTTT.

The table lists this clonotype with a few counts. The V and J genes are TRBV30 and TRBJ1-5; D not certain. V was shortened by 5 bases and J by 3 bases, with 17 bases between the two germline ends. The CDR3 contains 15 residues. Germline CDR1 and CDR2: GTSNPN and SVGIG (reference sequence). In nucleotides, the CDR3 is TGTGCCTGGGGCTTAAAAAGAGTATACAATCAGCCCCAGCATTTT. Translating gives CAWGLKRVYNQPQHF.

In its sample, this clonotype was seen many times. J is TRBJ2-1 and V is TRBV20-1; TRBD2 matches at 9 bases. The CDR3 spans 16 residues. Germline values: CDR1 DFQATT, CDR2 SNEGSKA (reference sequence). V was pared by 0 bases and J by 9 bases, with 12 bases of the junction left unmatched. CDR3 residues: CSARDPNSGRMSEQFF. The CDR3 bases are TGCAGTGCTAGAGACCCCAACAGCGGGAGGATGAGTGAGCAGTTCTTC.

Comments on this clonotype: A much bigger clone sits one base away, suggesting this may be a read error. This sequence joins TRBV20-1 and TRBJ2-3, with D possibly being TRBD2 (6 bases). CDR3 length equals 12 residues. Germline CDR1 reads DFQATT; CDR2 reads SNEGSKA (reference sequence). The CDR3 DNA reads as TGCAGTGCTCCCCGGGAGATAGATACGCGGTATTTT. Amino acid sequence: CSAPREIDTRYF.

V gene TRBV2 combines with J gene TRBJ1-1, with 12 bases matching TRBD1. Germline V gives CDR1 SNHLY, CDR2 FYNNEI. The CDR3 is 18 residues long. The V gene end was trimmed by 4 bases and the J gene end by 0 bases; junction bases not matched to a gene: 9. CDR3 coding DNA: TGTGCCAGCAGTGTTATAGGGACAGGGGGCGCGGTGAACACTGAAGCTTTCTTT. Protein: CASSVIGTGGAVNTEAFF.

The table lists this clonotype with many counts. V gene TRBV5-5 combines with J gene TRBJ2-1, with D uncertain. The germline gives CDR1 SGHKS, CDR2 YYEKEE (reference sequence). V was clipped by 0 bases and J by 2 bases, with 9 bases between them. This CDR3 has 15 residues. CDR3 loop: CASSLDPSTYNEQFF. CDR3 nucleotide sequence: TGTGCCAGCAGCTTGGATCCGAGCACCTACAATGAGCAGTTCTTC.